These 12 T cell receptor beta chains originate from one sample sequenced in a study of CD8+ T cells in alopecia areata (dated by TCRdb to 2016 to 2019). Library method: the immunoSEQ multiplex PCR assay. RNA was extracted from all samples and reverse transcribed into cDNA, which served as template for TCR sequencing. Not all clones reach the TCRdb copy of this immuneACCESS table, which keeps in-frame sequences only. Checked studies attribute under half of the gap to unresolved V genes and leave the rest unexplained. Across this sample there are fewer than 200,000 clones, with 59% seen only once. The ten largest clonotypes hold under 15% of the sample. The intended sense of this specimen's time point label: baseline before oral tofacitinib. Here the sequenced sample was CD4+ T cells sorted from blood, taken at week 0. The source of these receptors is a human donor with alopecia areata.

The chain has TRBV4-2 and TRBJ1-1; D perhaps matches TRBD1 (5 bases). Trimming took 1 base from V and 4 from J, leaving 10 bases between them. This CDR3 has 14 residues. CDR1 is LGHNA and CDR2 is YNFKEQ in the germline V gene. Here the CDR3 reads CASSQVSGGTEAFF. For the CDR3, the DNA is TGTGCCAGCAGCCAAGTATCGGGGGGCACTGAAGCTTTCTTT.

The CDR3 sequence: CASSLGGHSNQPQHF. The CDR3 bases are TGTGCCAGCAGCTTAGGGGGCCATAGCAATCAGCCCCAGCATTTT. The chain employs TRBV7-9 and TRBJ1-5, with D maybe TRBD1 (5 bases). Trimming left V 1 base short and J 0 bases short, with 7 bases between. Germline CDR1 and CDR2: SEHNR and FQNEAQ (reference sequence). CDR3 size: 15 residues.

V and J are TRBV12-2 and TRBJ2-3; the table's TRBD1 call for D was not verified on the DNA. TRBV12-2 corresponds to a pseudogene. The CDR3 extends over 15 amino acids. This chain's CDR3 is CASRFDSSSTDTQYF. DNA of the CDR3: TGTGCAAGTCGCTTCGACAGTTCTAGCACAGATACGCAGTATTTT.

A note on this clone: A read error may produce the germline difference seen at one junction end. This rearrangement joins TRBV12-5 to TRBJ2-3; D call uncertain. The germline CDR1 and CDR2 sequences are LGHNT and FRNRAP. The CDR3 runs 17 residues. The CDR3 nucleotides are TGCGCTAGTGGTTTGGCGTCAAAAGGGCTCCTCACAGATACGCAGTATTTT. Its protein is CASGLASKGLLTDTQYF.

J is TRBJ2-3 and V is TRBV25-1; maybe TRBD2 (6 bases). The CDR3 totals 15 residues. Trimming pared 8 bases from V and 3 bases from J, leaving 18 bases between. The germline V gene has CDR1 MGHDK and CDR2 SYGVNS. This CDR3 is CASSQRAGPTDTQYF. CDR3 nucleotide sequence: TGTGCCAGCTCCCAACGGGCGGGGCCAACAGATACGCAGTATTTT.

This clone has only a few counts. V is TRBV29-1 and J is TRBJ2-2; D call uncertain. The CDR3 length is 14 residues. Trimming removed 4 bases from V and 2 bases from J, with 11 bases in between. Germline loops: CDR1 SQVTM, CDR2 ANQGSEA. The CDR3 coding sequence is TGCAGCGTTGGTGTAGGGTCTAACACCGGGGAGCTGTTTTTT. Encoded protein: CSVGVGSNTGELFF.

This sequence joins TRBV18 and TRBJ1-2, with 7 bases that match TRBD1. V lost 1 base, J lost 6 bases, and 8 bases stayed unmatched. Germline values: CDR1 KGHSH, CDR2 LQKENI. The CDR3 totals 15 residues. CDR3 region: CASSPRDREMNGYTF. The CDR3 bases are TGTGCCAGCTCACCACGTGACAGGGAAATGAATGGCTACACCTTC.

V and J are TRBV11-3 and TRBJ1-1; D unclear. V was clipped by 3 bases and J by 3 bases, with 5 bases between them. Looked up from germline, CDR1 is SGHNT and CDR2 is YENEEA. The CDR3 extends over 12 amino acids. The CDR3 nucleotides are TGTGCCAGCAGCTTGGAGCACACTGAAGCTTTCTTT. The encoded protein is CASSLEHTEAFF. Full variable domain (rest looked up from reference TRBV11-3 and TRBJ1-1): EAGVVQSPRYKIIEKKQPVAFWCNPISGHNTLYWYLQNLGQGPELLIRYENEEAVDDSQLPKDRFSAERLKGVDSTLKIQPAELGDSAVYLCASSLEHTEAFFGQGTRLTVV.

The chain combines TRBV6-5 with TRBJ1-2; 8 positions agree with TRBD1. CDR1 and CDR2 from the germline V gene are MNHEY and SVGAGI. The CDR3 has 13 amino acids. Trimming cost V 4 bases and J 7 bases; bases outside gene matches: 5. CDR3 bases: TGTGCCAGCAGTTCCCCGACAGGGGTTGGCTACACCTTC. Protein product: CASSSPTGVGYTF.

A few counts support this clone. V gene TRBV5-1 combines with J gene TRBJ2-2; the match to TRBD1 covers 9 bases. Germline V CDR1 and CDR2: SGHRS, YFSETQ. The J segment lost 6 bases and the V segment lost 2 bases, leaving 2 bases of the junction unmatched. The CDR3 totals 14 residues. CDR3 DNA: TGCGCCAGCAGCTTTCGACAGGGGGCCGGGGAGCTGTTTTTT. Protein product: CASSFRQGAGELFF.

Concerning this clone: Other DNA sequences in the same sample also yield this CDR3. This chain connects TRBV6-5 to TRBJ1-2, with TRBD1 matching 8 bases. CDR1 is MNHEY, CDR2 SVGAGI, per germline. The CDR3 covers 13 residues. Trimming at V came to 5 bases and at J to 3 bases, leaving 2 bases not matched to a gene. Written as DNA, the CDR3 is TGTGCCAGCAGTCAGGGGGCTGACTATGGCTACACCTTC. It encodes CASSQGADYGYTF.

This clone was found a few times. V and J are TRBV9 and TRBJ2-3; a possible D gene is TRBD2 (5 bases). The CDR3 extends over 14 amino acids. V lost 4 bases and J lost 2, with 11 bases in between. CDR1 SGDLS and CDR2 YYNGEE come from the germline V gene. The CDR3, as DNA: TGTGCCAGCAGCCACGGGGAGATCACAGATACGCAGTATTTT. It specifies CASSHGEITDTQYF.